This T cell receptor (beta chain) was profiled in a study of blood T cell repertoires in COVID-19. Study background: The origin of the acute and convalescent COVID-19 samples was the United States, Italy and Spain. Nucleic acid was either cDNA or gDNA, and it came from T cells, B-cell-depleted T cells, or PBMCs.

The study drew participants aged about 18 to 95 years from some 23 US areas. Trimming removed 0 bases from V and 4 bases from J, with 13 bases in between. The CDR3 is made up of 16 amino acids. Germline values: CDR1 MNHEY, CDR2 SVGAGI. Original analysis: Reference gene primer amplification gave nucleated cell count estimates. Here immunoSEQ multiplex PCR was the method, and the copy in TCRdb shows in-frame clones only, minus some. The V and J calls and clone size were taken over from that table, and D and trimming were inferred from the DNA. The sample contains roughly 170,000 clones, more than 70% of which appear only once.

Sequenced sample: PBMCs or T cells enriched from blood (not recorded which). V usage is TRBV6-5 and J usage is TRBJ2-1; perhaps TRBD1 as D (5 bases). This TCR came from a woman aged 45 to 65 in a cohort exposed to, infected with or recovered from COVID-19 (not recorded which). CDR3 protein: CASSYSVDMAYNEQFF. The CDR3 DNA is TGTGCCAGCAGTTACTCTGTGGACATGGCGTACAATGAGCAGTTCTTC.